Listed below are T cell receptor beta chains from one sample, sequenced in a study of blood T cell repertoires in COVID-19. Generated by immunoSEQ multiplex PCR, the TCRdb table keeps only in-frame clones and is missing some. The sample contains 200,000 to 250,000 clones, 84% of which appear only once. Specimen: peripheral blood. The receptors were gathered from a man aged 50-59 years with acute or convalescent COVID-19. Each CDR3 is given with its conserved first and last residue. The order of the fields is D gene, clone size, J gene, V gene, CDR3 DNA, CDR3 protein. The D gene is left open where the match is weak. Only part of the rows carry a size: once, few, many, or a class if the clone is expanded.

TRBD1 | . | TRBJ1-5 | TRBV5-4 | TGTGCCAGCAGCTTGCAATACGGGACAGGGGGCAATAATCAGCCCCAGCATTTT | CASSLQYGTGGNNQPQHF
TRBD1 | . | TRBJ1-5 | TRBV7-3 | TGTGCCAGCAGCTCCCACGGGACAGGGGATTGCAATCAGCCCCAGCATTTT | CASSSHGTGDCNQPQHF
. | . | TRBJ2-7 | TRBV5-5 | TGTGCCAGCAGACCCGACTTCTCCTACGAGCAGTACTTC | CASRPDFSYEQYF
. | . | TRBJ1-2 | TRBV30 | TGTGCCTGGAGTAACAGTAACTATGGCTACACCTTC | CAWSNSNYGYTF
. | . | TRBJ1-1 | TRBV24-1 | TGTGCCACCAGTGACCCCGACAGGCAGGAAGCTTTCTTT | CATSDPDRQEAFF
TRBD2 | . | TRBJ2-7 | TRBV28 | TGTGCCAGCAGTTTGACCGGGACTAGCGGGAGCTACGAGCAGTACTTC | CASSLTGTSGSYEQYF
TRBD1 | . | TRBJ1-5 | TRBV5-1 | TGCGCCAGCAGCTGGACAGGGCTCAATCAGCCCCAGCATTTT | CASSWTGLNQPQHF
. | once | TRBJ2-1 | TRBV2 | TGTGCCAGCCGGACAGCTTACAATGAGCAGTTCTTC | CASRTAYNEQFF
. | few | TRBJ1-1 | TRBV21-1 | TGTGCCAGCAGCAAGGATCAGGGGGCGAGCACTGAAGCTTTCTTT | CASSKDQGASTEAFF
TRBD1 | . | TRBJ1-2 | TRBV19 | TGTGCCAGTAGTATGGGACAGCTGAGAAACACCTTC | CASSMGQLRNTF
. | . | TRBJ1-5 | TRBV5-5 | TGTGCCAGCAGGTGGACAGAGCTTAGCAATCAGCCCCAGCATTTT | CASRWTELSNQPQHF
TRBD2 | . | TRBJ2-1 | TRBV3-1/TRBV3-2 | TGTGCCAGCACCGGGCTAGCGGGGTGGGAGCAGTTCTTC | CASTGLAGWEQFF
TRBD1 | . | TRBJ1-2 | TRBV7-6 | TGTGCCAGCAGCTTACGAGGACAGGGGGAGGCTGGCTACACCTTC | CASSLRGQGEAGYTF
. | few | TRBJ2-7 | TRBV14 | TGTGCCAGCAGCCAAATAGGGGTCTACGAGCAGTACTTC | CASSQIGVYEQYF
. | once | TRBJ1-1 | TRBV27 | TGTGCCAGCAGTGAGACAGGTGGCTACACTGAAGCTTTCTTT | CASSETGGYTEAFF
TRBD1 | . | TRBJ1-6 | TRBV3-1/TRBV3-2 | TGTGCCAGCAGCCAAGCAGGACAGGGTAGTTCACCCCTCCACTTT | CASSQAGQGSSPLHF
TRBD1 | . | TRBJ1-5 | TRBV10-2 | TGCGCCACCACGACAGGGGAGCGGCAGCCCCAGCATTTT | CATTTGERQPQHF
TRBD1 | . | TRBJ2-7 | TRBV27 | TGTGCCAGCAGTTTATCAGGGACAGGGGGCACCTACGAGCAGTACTTC | CASSLSGTGGTYEQYF
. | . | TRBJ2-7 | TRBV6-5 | TGTGCCAGCACCGGAGGGCAGGGTATCTTCTACGAGCAGTACTTC | CASTGGQGIFYEQYF
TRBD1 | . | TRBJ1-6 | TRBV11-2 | TGTGCCAGCCGGGCCGGGACAGGGAATTCACCCCTCCACTTT | CASRAGTGNSPLHF
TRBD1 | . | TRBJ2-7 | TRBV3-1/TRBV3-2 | TGTGCCAGCAGCCCCCGGGACAGGGCCTACGAGCAGTACTTC | CASSPRDRAYEQYF
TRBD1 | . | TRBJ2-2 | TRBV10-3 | TGTGCCATCAGACCAGACAGGGACACCGGGGAGCTGTTTTTT | CAIRPDRDTGELFF
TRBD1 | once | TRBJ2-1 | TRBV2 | TGTGCCAGCAGCCCGACAGGGGGAAGGGGTGAGCAGTTCTTC | CASSPTGGRGEQFF
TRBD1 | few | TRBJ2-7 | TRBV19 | TGTGCCAGTAGTCCCCGGACAGGGGGTCAGTACTTC | CASSPRTGGQYF
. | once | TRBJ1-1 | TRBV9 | TGTGCCAGCAGTACACAGGGACCTTCGGGCACTGAAGCTTTCTTT | CASSTQGPSGTEAFF
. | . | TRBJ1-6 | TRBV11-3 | TGTGCCAGCAGCCCTACAGGGAATTCACCCCTCCACTTT | CASSPTGNSPLHF
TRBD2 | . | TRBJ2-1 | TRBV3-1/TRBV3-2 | TGTGCCAGCAGCCAAGTACCCGGGGGGGGGAATGAGCAGTTCTTC | CASSQVPGGGNEQFF
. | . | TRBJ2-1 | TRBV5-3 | TGTGCCAGAACCCCCCGGCAGCTCGGCAGGTTAAAGTTCTTC | CARTPRQLGRLKFF
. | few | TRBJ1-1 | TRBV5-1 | TGCGCCAGCAGCTTGGCCGATAGGAACACTGAAGCTTTCTTT | CASSLADRNTEAFF
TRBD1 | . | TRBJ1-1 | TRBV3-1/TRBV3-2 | TGTGCCAGCAGCCGGACAGGGCAATACACTGAAGCTTTCTTT | CASSRTGQYTEAFF
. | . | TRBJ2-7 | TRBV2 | TGTGCCAGCAGCTCAGCAATACCCGGGACTCCTTCCTACGAGCAGTACTTC | CASSSAIPGTPSYEQYF
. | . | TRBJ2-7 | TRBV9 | TGTGCCAGCAGCGGGGGCCAGACCCCCTACGAGCAGTACTTC | CASSGGQTPYEQYF
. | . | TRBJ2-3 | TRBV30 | TGTGCCTGGGACCTCGGGACAGATACGCAGTATTTT | CAWDLGTDTQYF
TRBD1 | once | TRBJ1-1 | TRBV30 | TGTGCCGGGGATCCCGGGACAGATGCTTTCTTT | CAGDPGTDAFF
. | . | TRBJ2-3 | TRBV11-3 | TGTGCCAGCAGCTTGGGTCGGGAGAGAGATACGCAGTATTTT | CASSLGRERDTQYF
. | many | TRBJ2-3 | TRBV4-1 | TGCGCCAGCAGCCAAGCGGGGTCCACCGCCGCGCAGTATTTT | CASSQAGSTAAQYF
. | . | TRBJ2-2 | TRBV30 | TGTGCCTGGAGTGTACCAGGGGCCACTAACACCGGGGAGCTGTTTTTT | CAWSVPGATNTGELFF
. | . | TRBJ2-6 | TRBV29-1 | TGCAGCGGTGGGAGTGGGGCCAACGTCCTGACTTTC | CSGGSGANVLTF
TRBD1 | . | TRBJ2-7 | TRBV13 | TGTGCCAGCAGCTGGGGGACAGAGCCCTACGAGCAGTACTTC | CASSWGTEPYEQYF
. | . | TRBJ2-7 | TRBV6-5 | TGTGCCAGCAGTTTGAGTATTAGCTCCTACGAGCAGTACTTC | CASSLSISSYEQYF
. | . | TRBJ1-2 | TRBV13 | TGTGCCAGCAGCCCCTGGACAGAGTACAACTATGGCTACACCTTC | CASSPWTEYNYGYTF
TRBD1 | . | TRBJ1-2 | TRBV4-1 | TGCGCCAGCAGCCAAGATACGACAGGGCTCGACTATGGCTACACCTTC | CASSQDTTGLDYGYTF
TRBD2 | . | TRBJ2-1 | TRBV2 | TGTGCCGGCCTCGGGACTAGCGGGGCCAATGAGCAGTTCTTC | CAGLGTSGANEQFF
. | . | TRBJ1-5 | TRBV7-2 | TGTGCCAGCAGCTTATCGGGGAAACAGCCCCAGCATTTC | CASSLSGKQPQHF
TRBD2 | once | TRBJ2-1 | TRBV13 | TGTGCCAGCATGAGCGGGAGGGACAATGAGCAGTTCTTC | CASMSGRDNEQFF
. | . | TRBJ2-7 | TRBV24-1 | TGTGCCACCAGTGATTTTCAGGGTGATTCCTACGAGCAGTACTTC | CATSDFQGDSYEQYF
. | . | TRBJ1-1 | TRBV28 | TGTGCCAGCAGGCGACAGGCTGAAGCTTTCTTT | CASRRQAEAFF
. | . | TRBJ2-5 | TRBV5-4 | TGTGCCAGCAGCTTGGACAGAGAAGAGACCCAGTACTTC | CASSLDREETQYF
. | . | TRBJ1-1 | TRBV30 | TGTGCCTGGAGCGCTACGGGGGGAAGAGCTTTCTTT | CAWSATGGRAFF
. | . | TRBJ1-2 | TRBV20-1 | TGCAGTGCTAGTGAAACAGGTTATGGCTACACCTTC | CSASETGYGYTF